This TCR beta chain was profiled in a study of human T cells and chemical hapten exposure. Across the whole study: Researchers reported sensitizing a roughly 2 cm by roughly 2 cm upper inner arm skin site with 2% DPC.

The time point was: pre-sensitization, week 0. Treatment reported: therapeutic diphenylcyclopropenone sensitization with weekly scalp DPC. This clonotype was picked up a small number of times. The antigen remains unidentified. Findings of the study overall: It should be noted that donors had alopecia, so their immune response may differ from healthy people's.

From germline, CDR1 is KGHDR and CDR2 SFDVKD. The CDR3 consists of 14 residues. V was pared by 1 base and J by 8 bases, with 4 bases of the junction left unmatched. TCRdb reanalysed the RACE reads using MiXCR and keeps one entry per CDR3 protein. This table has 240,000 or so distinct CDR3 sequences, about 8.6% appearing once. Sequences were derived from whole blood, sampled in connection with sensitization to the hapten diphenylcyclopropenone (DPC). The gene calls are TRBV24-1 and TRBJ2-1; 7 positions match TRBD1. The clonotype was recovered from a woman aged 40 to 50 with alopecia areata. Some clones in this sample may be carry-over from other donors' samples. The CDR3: CATSDFTGVHEQFF. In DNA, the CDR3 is TGTGCCACCAGTGATTTTACAGGGGTCCATGAGCAGTTCTTC.